Following are 27 T cell receptor beta chains from one sample sequenced in a study of cytomegalovirus exposure and HLA in healthy donors (dated by TCRdb to about 2017). Library prep was done by the immunoSEQ multiplex PCR assay. TCRdb stores this immuneACCESS table with in-frame sequences only. Part of the clones is absent; in the studies checked, under half of the shortfall reflects unresolved V genes, and no reason is known for the rest. Recorded for this sample are about 330,000 clones; around 86% of them occurred a single time. The ten largest make up 0.65% to 0.85% of the sample. Material for sequencing was PBMCs. The receptors were gathered from a young woman in good health and CMV-seronegative.

The rearrangement links TRBV7-2 to TRBJ2-1; 8 nucleotides line up with TRBD2. Trimming removed 5 bases from V and 0 bases from J; junction bases left unmatched: 6. Germline loops: CDR1 SGHTA, CDR2 FQGNSA. The CDR3 length is 16 residues. The CDR3: CASSPRGGSSYNEQFF. The CDR3 DNA reads as TGTGCCAGCAGCCCCCGGGGGGGCAGCTCCTACAATGAGCAGTTCTTC.

A few counts support this clone. The V gene is TRBV5-5, the J gene TRBJ2-5, with D possibly being TRBD1 (6 bases). Germline V gives CDR1 SGHKS, CDR2 YYEKEE (reference sequence). The CDR3 spans 13 residues. V was clipped by 4 bases and J by 5 bases, with 12 bases between them. The CDR3 DNA follows: TGTGCCAGCAGCCAGACAGGACGGGAGACCCAGTACTTC. This translates into CASSQTGRETQYF. Filled out from reference TRBV5-5 and TRBJ2-5, the complete variable domain reads DAGVTQSPTHLIKTRGQQVTLRCSPISGHKSVSWYQQVLGQGPQFIFQYYEKEERGRGNFPDRFSARQFPNYSSELNVNALLLGDSALYLCASSQTGRETQYFGPGTRLLVL.

This clone has just a few counts. CDR3 in DNA: TGTGCCATTCAGGCGGGAGGGATAACCTACGAGCAGTACTTC. Protein sequence: CAIQAGGITYEQYF. The genes are TRBV28 and TRBJ2-7; TRBD2 agrees at 9 bases. Looked up from germline, CDR1 is MDHEN and CDR2 is SYDVKM. This CDR3 region has 14 residues. With V trimmed by 10 bases and J by 2 bases, 9 bases remained unmatched.

The CDR3: CASSPANSGEQFF. Written as DNA, the CDR3 is TGCGCCAGCAGCCCGGCCAACAGCGGTGAGCAGTTCTTC. This chain connects TRBV4-1 to TRBJ2-1; tentatively, D is TRBD2 (5 bases). The ends were cut back, 4 bases at V and 9 bases at J, with 13 bases in the middle. The CDR3 has 13 residues. Germline CDR1 reads MGHRA; CDR2 reads YSYEKL.

This clone showed up just a few times. The chain links TRBV2 to TRBJ2-1; TRBD2 matches at 7 bases. The V segment lost 7 bases and the J segment 9 bases; nucleotides outside the gene matches: 18. There are 16 residues in the CDR3. The germline gives CDR1 SNHLY, CDR2 FYNNEI. In nucleotides, the CDR3 is TGTGCCAGCACCTTTCGACTAGCCTTCACCGGACGTGAGCAGTTCTTC. It yields the protein CASTFRLAFTGREQFF.

The chain recombines TRBV5-1 with TRBJ1-1; 8 bases align to TRBD1. Germline loops: CDR1 SGHRS, CDR2 YFSETQ. V gave up 3 bases and J gave up 6 bases; unmatched junction bases: 4. CDR3 length equals 13 residues. CDR3 coding DNA: TGCGCCAGCAGCTGGACAGGGATCCCTGAAGCTTTCTTT. The encoded protein is CASSWTGIPEAFF.

The CDR3 nucleotides are TGTGCCAGCAGCGCTGAGGGGACAGGTGCTACCACAGATACGCAGTATTTT. It specifies CASSAEGTGATTDTQYF. The chain uses TRBV9 and TRBJ2-3; 8 bases are a match to TRBD1. The J segment lost 2 bases and the V segment lost 3 bases, leaving 11 bases of the junction unmatched. The germline gives CDR1 SGDLS, CDR2 YYNGEE. The CDR3 length is 17 residues.

The chain couples TRBV30 to TRBJ2-6; tentative D call: TRBD2 (5 bases). There are 16 residues in the CDR3. V lost 2 bases, J lost 0 bases, and 11 bases lay in between. Germline loops: CDR1 GTSNPN, CDR2 SVGIG (reference sequence). CDR3 DNA sequence: TGTGCCTGGAGTCGGGGATTGAGCTCTGGGGCCAACGTCCTGACTTTC. Protein sequence: CAWSRGLSSGANVLTF.

The chain uses TRBV7-9 and TRBJ2-2; 10 bases are a match to TRBD2. CDR1 and CDR2 from the germline V gene are SEHNR and FQNEAQ (reference sequence). CDR3 length equals 16 residues. V lost 5 bases to trimming and J lost 2 bases; unmatched junction nucleotides: 5. The CDR3 region is CASSPALAGNTGELFF. The DNA for the CDR3 is TGTGCCAGCAGCCCGGCACTAGCGGGAAACACCGGGGAGCTGTTTTTT.

This clone was detected only a few times. The chain carries TRBV10-3 and TRBJ2-7; TRBD2 matches at 7 bases. The CDR3 covers 13 residues. The germline V gene encodes CDR1 ENHRY and CDR2 SYGVKD. The V gene end was trimmed by 2 bases and the J gene end by 8 bases; junction bases not matched to a gene: 6. The CDR3 nucleotides are TGTGCCATCAGTGAGGGGACTACCCTCAAGCAGTACTTC. Translated, it gives CAISEGTTLKQYF.

V is TRBV9 and J is TRBJ1-2; a possible D gene is TRBD1 (6 bases). Trimming removed 7 bases from V and 0 bases from J, with 10 bases in between. Germline V gene lookup returns CDR1 SGDLS and CDR2 YYNGEE. The CDR3 runs 13 residues. The CDR3 here is CASGTSPNYGYTF. CDR3 nucleotide sequence: TGTGCCAGCGGGACATCTCCTAACTATGGCTACACCTTC.

V usage is TRBV29-1 and J usage is TRBJ2-3, with 9 bases matching TRBD1. Looked up from germline, CDR1 is SQVTM and CDR2 is ANQGSEA. The CDR3 is made up of 14 amino acids. V trimming: 7 bases; J trimming: 6 bases; junction bases outside the gene matches: 11. This chain's CDR3 is CSADLGQGGDTQYF. In DNA, the CDR3 is TGCAGCGCTGATTTGGGACAGGGAGGGGATACGCAGTATTTT.

This sequence joins TRBV19 and TRBJ2-1, with TRBD2 matching 9 bases. The CDR3 covers 15 residues. Germline V lookup: CDR1 LNHDA, CDR2 SQIVND (reference sequence). V dropped 6 bases and J dropped 2; count of bases not matched to a gene: 5. The DNA of the CDR3 is TGTGCCAGTAGGTTGGCGGGAGGGCCCTACAATGAGCAGTTCTTC. Its protein product is CASRLAGGPYNEQFF.

The chain has TRBV9 and TRBJ2-1, with 8 bases matching TRBD2. The germline gives CDR1 SGDLS, CDR2 YYNGEE. With V trimmed by 1 base and J by 8 bases, 8 bases remained unmatched. This CDR3 comprises 15 residues. CDR3: CASSVSGRSIDEQFF. CDR3 DNA: TGTGCCAGCAGCGTAAGCGGGAGATCCATCGATGAGCAGTTCTTC.

The CDR3 DNA is TGTGCCAGTAGTGCCGGGAACTCTGGAAACACCATATATTTT. It translates to CASSAGNSGNTIYF. The chain carries TRBV19 and TRBJ1-3; no reliable D call. The V gene lost 5 bases and the J gene lost 0 bases, with 8 bases spanning the gap. Germline V gives CDR1 LNHDA, CDR2 SQIVND (reference sequence). This CDR3 is built from 14 residues.

The chain joins TRBV25-1 to TRBJ2-7, with unresolved D. In germline, CDR1 is MGHDK, CDR2 SYGVNS. Trimming removed 0 bases from V and 0 bases from J, with 6 bases in between. The CDR3 covers 14 residues. The CDR3 loop is CASSEYAVSYEQYF. The DNA for the CDR3 is TGTGCCAGCAGTGAATACGCGGTCTCCTACGAGCAGTACTTC.

The rearrangement joins TRBV29-1 to TRBJ2-3; D call uncertain. Germline V CDR1 and CDR2: SQVTM, ANQGSEA. V lost 0 bases to trimming and J lost 2 bases, with 27 bases between them. The CDR3 is 20 amino acids. The CDR3 sequence: CSVEDGWSPRSATYTDTQYF. CDR3 sequence (DNA): TGCAGCGTTGAAGATGGGTGGAGTCCCCGGTCAGCGACCTACACAGATACGCAGTATTTT.

This clone has a count of ten or more. This rearrangement joins TRBV15 to TRBJ1-5, with a tentative D call TRBD1 (5 bases). Trimming pared 5 bases from V and 5 bases from J, leaving 16 bases between. Germline V gene sequence: CDR1 LNHNV, CDR2 YYDKDF (reference sequence). The CDR3 is 15 residues long. This CDR3 is CATSFLGLGHQPQHF. The CDR3 nucleotides are TGTGCCACCAGCTTCTTGGGCTTGGGGCATCAGCCCCAGCATTTT.

This chain connects TRBV5-6 to TRBJ2-7; tentatively, D is TRBD1 (5 bases). This CDR3 region has 14 residues. V lost 7 bases and J lost 6, with 20 bases in between. Germline CDR1 reads SGHDT; CDR2 reads YYEEEE. The CDR3 protein is CASRSQGRGVEQYF. The CDR3 DNA reads as TGTGCCAGCCGCAGTCAGGGTCGTGGCGTCGAGCAGTACTTC.

This chain links TRBV4-3 with TRBJ2-2, with TRBD1 as a possible D gene (7 bases). Germline V gives CDR1 LGHNA, CDR2 YSLEER. The CDR3 contains 14 residues. The V end lost 6 bases, the J end lost 5 bases, and 13 bases lay between the germline ends. The CDR3 sequence: CASSRTGGTGELFF. The DNA of the CDR3 is TGCGCCAGCAGTCGGACAGGAGGGACCGGGGAGCTGTTTTTT.

V usage is TRBV30 and J usage is TRBJ2-3; 9 bases map to TRBD1. The CDR3 consists of 15 residues. CDR1 and CDR2 (germline): GTSNPN, SVGIG (reference sequence). With 1 base clipped from V and 2 bases from J, the junction kept 4 bases outside the gene matches. The DNA for the CDR3 is TGTGCCTGGAGTGCCGGACAGGGGCCCACAGATACGCAGTATTTT. This gives the protein CAWSAGQGPTDTQYF.

This chain joins TRBV5-1 and TRBJ2-3; 7 bases match TRBD2. The CDR3 length is 17 residues. The germline V gene has CDR1 SGHRS and CDR2 YFSETQ. The V and J ends lost 2 bases and 4 bases, in that order; junction bases with no gene match: 13. For the CDR3, the DNA is TGCGCCAGCAGCTTCCAATTGGCGGGAGTGCGGCCAGATACGCAGTATTTT. Residues: CASSFQLAGVRPDTQYF.

The chain carries TRBV18 and TRBJ2-1; D is ambiguous. The length of the CDR3 is 15 residues. Germline V lookup: CDR1 KGHSH, CDR2 LQKENI. Trimming removed 1 base at V and 5 bases at J, with 12 bases between. CDR3 coding DNA: TGTGCCAGCTCACCACGGCGACAACAAGACAATGAGCAGTTCTTC. Translating it yields CASSPRRQQDNEQFF.

CDR3 bases: TGCGCCAGCAGCCAACAGCTTCAGGTGGTTAATGAGCAGTTCTTC. The encoded protein is CASSQQLQVVNEQFF. The gene calls are TRBV4-3 and TRBJ2-1; D not certain. The CDR3 length is 15 residues. Germline V CDR1 and CDR2: LGHNA, YSLEER. Trimming took off 2 bases at V and 7 bases at J, with 15 bases between the two ends.

The chain uses TRBV5-1 and TRBJ2-7; 9 bases fit TRBD1. V shed 0 bases and J 5 bases; nucleotides not matched to a gene: 6. CDR3 length equals 15 residues. Germline loops: CDR1 SGHRS, CDR2 YFSETQ. For the CDR3, the DNA is TGCGCCAGCAGCTTGGAAACAGGGGGCGCTGACGAGCAGTACTTC. Protein sequence: CASSLETGGADEQYF.

This chain links TRBV7-2 with TRBJ2-7, with a possible D match to TRBD1 (5 bases). V gave up 7 bases and J gave up 0 bases, with 16 bases separating them. This CDR3 spans 15 amino acids. From germline, CDR1 is SGHTA and CDR2 FQGNSA. CDR3 bases: TGTGCCAGCACCTACGTAGGGGCGAGCTCCTACGAGCAGTACTTC. This gives the protein CASTYVGASSYEQYF.

A single count supports this clone. The chain uses TRBV5-4 and TRBJ2-5; 9 positions agree with TRBD1. The V segment lost 1 base and the J segment 5 bases; nucleotides outside the gene matches: 0. The CDR3 is 13 residues long. Germline lookup yields CDR1 SGHNT and CDR2 YYREEE (reference sequence). CDR3 bases: TGTGCCAGCAGCTTGACAGGGGGCGAGACCCAGTACTTC. This gives the protein CASSLTGGETQYF.